This TCR beta chain was sequenced for a study of T cells after yellow fever vaccination. Study overall: SMART-Seq v4 Ultra Low Input prepared the low-cell-number fractions.

TCRdb independently ran MiXCR on the 5' RACE reads; one entry per CDR3 protein. Seen here are 100,000 to 150,000 distinct CDR3 sequences, 15% observed once, and the top ten hold about 40%. CDR1 and CDR2 from the germline V gene are SGHTA and FQGNSA. Trimming left V 5 bases short and J 1 base short, with 9 bases between. This CDR3 contains 14 residues. There are a few counts of this clonotype. This chain links TRBV7-2 with TRBJ2-1; D is ambiguous. The sample was CD8+ T cells sorted from PBMCs, taken 5 days after the yellow fever booster vaccination. The TCR was taken from a man aged 18-30 years who received the YFV17D yellow fever vaccine. The CDR3 here is CASSALGSYNEQFF. In nucleotides, the CDR3 is TGTGCCAGCAGCGCTCTGGGGTCCTACAATGAGCAGTTCTTC.